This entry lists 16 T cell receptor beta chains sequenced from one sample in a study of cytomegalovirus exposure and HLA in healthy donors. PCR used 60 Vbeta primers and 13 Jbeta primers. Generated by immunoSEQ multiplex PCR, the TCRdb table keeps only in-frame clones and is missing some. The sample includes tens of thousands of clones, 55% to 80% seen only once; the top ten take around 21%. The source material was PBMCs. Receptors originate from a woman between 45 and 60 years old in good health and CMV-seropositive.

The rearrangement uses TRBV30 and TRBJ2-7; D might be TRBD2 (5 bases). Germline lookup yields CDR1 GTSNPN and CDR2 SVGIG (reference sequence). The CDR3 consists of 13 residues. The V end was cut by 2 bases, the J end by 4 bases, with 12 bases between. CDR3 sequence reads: CAWSWQAGYEQYF. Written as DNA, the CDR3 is TGTGCCTGGAGTTGGCAGGCGGGTTACGAGCAGTACTTC.

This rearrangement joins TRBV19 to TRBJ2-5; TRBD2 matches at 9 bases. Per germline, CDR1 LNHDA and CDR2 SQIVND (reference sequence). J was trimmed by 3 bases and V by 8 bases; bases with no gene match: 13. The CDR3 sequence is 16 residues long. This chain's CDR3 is CASARGGAPGEETQYF. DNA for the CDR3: TGTGCCAGTGCCCGCGGGGGGGCTCCGGGGGAAGAGACCCAGTACTTC.

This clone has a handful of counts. The CDR3, as DNA: TGTGCCTGGAGTGAGCAGGGGGCGGGCTATGGCTACACCTTC. Its protein is CAWSEQGAGYGYTF. This rearrangement joins TRBV30 to TRBJ1-2; TRBD1 matches at 8 bases. Trimming at V came to 1 base and at J to 4 bases, leaving 5 bases not matched to a gene. The germline CDR1 and CDR2 sequences are GTSNPN and SVGIG (reference sequence). The length of the CDR3 is 14 residues.

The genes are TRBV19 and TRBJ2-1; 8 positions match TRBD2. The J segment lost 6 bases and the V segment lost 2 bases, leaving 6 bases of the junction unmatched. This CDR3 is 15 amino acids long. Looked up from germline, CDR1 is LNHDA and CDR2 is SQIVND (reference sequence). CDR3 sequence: CASSIRASGSNEQFF. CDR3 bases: TGTGCCAGTAGTATAAGGGCTAGCGGGTCCAATGAGCAGTTCTTC.

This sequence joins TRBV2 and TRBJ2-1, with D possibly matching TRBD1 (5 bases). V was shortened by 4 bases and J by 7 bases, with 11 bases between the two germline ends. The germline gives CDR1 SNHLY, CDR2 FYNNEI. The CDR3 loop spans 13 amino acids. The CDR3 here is CASSGGLPNEQFF. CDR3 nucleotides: TGTGCCAGCAGTGGGGGCTTGCCTAATGAGCAGTTCTTC.

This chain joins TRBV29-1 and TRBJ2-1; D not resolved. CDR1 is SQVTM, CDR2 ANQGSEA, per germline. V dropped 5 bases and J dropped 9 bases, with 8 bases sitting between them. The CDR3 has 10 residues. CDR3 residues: CSVLGVEQFF. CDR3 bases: TGCAGCGTTCTTGGAGTTGAGCAGTTCTTC.

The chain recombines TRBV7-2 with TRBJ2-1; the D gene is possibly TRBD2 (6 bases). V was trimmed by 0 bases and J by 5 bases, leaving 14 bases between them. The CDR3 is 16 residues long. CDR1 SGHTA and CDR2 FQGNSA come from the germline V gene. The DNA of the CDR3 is TGTGCCAGCAGCTTAGCTAGCGGAAGCCTTAACAATGAGCAGTTCTTC. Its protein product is CASSLASGSLNNEQFF.

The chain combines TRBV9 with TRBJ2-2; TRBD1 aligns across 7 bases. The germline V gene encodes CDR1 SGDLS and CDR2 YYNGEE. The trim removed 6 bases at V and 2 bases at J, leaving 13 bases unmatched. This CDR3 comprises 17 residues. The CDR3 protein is CASNEPPGQFNTGELFF. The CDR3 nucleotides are TGTGCCAGCAACGAACCTCCGGGACAGTTCAACACCGGGGAGCTGTTTTTT.

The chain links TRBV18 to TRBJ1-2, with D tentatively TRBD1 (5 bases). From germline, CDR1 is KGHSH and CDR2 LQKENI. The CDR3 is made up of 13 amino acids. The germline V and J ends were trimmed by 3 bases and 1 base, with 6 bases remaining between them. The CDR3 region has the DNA TGTGCCAGCTCACCCGACAGTAACTATGGCTACACCTTC. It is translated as CASSPDSNYGYTF.

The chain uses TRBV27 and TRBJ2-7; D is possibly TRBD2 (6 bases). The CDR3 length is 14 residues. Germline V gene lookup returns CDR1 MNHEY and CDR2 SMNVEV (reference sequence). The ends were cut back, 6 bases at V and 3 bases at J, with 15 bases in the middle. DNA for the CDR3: TGTGCCAGCAGGACCACGGGACTGCTCTACGAGCAGTACTTC. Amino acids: CASRTTGLLYEQYF.

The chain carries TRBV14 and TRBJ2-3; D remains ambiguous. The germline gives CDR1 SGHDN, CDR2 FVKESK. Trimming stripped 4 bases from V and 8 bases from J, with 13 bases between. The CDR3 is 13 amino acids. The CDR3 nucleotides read TGTGCCAGCAGCCGTTTCGCCACGGGTACGCAGTATTTT. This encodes CASSRFATGTQYF.

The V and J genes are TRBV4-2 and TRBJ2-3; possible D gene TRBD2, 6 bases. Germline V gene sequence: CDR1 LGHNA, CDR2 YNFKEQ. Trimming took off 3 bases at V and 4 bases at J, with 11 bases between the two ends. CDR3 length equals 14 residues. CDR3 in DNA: TGTGCCAGCAGCCACGGGCGGGGAGCAGATACGCAGTATTTT. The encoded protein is CASSHGRGADTQYF.

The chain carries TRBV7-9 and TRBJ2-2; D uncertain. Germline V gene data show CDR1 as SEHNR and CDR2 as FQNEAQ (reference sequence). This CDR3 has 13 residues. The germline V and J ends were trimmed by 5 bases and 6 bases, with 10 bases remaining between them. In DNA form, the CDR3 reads TGTGCCAGCAGCGCGAACCTAGCCGGGGAGCTGTTTTTT. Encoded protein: CASSANLAGELFF.

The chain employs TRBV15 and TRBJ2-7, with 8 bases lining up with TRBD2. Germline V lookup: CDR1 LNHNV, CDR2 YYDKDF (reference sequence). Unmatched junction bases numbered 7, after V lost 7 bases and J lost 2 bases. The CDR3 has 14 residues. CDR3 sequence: CATTAGLGTYEQYF. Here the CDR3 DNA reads TGTGCCACCACGGCGGGACTAGGCACCTACGAGCAGTACTTC.

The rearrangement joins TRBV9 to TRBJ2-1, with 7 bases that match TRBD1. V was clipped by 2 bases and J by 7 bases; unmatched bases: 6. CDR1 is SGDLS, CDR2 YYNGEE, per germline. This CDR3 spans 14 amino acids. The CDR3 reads CASSVRGSVNEQFF. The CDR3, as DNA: TGTGCCAGCAGCGTCAGGGGGAGTGTAAATGAGCAGTTCTTC.

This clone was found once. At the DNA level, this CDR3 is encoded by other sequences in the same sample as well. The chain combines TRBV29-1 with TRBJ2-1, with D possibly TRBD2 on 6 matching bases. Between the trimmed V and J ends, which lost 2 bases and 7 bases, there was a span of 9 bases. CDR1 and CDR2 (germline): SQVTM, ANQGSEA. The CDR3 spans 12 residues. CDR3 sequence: CSVERGLNEQFF. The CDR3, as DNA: TGCAGCGTTGAAAGGGGACTTAATGAGCAGTTCTTC.